Listed below are T cell receptor beta chains from one sample, sequenced in a study of radiation and T cells in renal cell carcinoma. This table comes from immunoSEQ multiplex PCR, and its TCRdb copy is limited to in-frame clones, with some not included. This repertoire shows 120,000 or so clones, 70% to 90% found once; its top ten account for approximately 6%. The sequenced sample was blood, obtained from a patient whose treatment included radiotherapy and nephrectomy. The receptors were gathered from a woman aged 70-85 years with renal cell carcinoma. CDR3s include the opening cysteine and the closing phenylalanine or tryptophan. The D gene is left open where the match is weak. Size tells how often a clone was seen (once, few, many) or the class of an expanded clone, and some rows leave it out.

TRBV27	NA	once	TRBJ2-7	TGTGCCAGCAGTCGACTGCTCGGCGGAAGGCCATACGAGCAGTACTTC	CASSRLLGGRPYEQYF
TRBV5-1	NA	NA	TRBJ1-1	TGCGCCAGCAGCTTGGCTCGGGGCGGGAACACTGAAGCTTTCTTT	CASSLARGGNTEAFF
TRBV5-1	TRBD1	NA	TRBJ1-2	TGCGCCAGCAGCTGGACCCTGGCAGGGGGCGATGTTGGCTACACCTTC	CASSWTLAGGDVGYTF
TRBV9	TRBD1	once	TRBJ1-4	TGTGCCAGCAGCTCAGTAGGGACAGGGGTTGAAAAACTGTTTTTT	CASSSVGTGVEKLFF
TRBV13	TRBD1	once	TRBJ2-7	TGTGCCAGCAGCTCTCGGACAGGGATCGGCGAGCAGTACTTC	CASSSRTGIGEQYF
TRBV6-1	TRBD1	NA	TRBJ2-5	TGTGCCAGCAGTGAATACAGGGGTCCCCAAGAGACCCAGTACTTC	CASSEYRGPQETQYF
TRBV27	NA	few	TRBJ1-1	TGTGCCAGCAGTTTATCCGTGCAGGGCGAAGCTTTCTTT	CASSLSVQGEAFF
TRBV4-1	TRBD1	NA	TRBJ1-5	TGCGCCAGCAGCCTCGACAGGGGTGGGAGCAATCAGCCCCAGCATTTT	CASSLDRGGSNQPQHF
TRBV28	TRBD1	NA	TRBJ1-1	TGTGCCAGCAGAATACCTGGGACAGCTGAAGCTTTCTTT	CASRIPGTAEAFF
TRBV7-6	NA	NA	TRBJ1-4	TGTGCCAGCAGCTTAGAGGGTCGGGAAAAACTGTTTTTT	CASSLEGREKLFF
TRBV7-6	NA	NA	TRBJ1-2	TGTGCCAGCAGCCCCCGGCCGGGGAACAACTATGGCTACACCTTC	CASSPRPGNNYGYTF
TRBV19	TRBD2	NA	TRBJ2-3	TGTGCCAGTAGTACCGTAGGACTAGCGAACACAGATACGCAGTATTTT	CASSTVGLANTDTQYF
TRBV5-1	NA	NA	TRBJ2-2	TGCGCCAGCAGCTTAGGGGATAACACCGGGGAGCTGTTTTTT	CASSLGDNTGELFF
TRBV5-1	TRBD1	NA	TRBJ2-5	TGCGCCAGCAGCCAAACAGGGGGCAGAGGGGAGACCCAGTACTTC	CASSQTGGRGETQYF
TRBV19	NA	NA	TRBJ1-1	TGTGCCAGTAGTATAAAGGGGCAGGGCACTGAAGCTTTCTTT	CASSIKGQGTEAFF
TRBV19	TRBD1	NA	TRBJ2-5	TGTGCCAGTAGTCAACAGGGGTGGCAAGAGACCCAGTACTTC	CASSQQGWQETQYF
TRBV7-3	NA	NA	TRBJ2-1	TGTGCCAGCAGCTTAACCAGAAACTCCTACAATGAGCAGTTCTTC	CASSLTRNSYNEQFF
TRBV5-4	NA	few	TRBJ2-2	TGTGCCAGCAGCACACTGTCGGGGCGCGAGGCCGGGGAGCTGTTTTTT	CASSTLSGREAGELFF
TRBV11-3	NA	few	TRBJ1-1	TGTGCCAGCAGCTTAGACACTGAAGCTTTCTTT	CASSLDTEAFF
TRBV13	TRBD2	NA	TRBJ2-3	TGTGCCAGCAGCTTAGCACTAGCGGGGGGCAGGGATACGCAGTATTTT	CASSLALAGGRDTQYF
TRBV5-4	NA	NA	TRBJ2-7	TGTGCCAGCAGCCGGGGGAGTCGAAGGGAGCAGTACTTC	CASSRGSRREQYF
TRBV6-1	NA	NA	TRBJ2-5	TGTGCCAGTAGGGGGGACCAAGAGACCCAGTACTTC	CASRGDQETQYF
TRBV5-1	NA	NA	TRBJ2-3	TGCGCCAGCAGCTTGGAACTTCTGCAACGGGATACGCAGTATTTT	CASSLELLQRDTQYF
TRBV5-1	TRBD1	NA	TRBJ1-2	TGCGCCAGCAGCCCCGAGACAGGGGATTATGGCTACACCTTC	CASSPETGDYGYTF
TRBV5-6	NA	few	TRBJ1-2	TGTGCCAGCAGCTTGGCCCAGGGAGCTGGCTACACCTTC	CASSLAQGAGYTF